The entry that follows covers one T cell receptor (beta chain) sequence. The sample is drawn from a study of long-term antiretroviral therapy in people with HIV. It was version v3.0 of the immunoSEQ assay that was run at survey level. Method: immunoSEQ multiplex PCR; TCRdb's copy keeps in-frame clones and lacks some. The sample records some 17,000 clones, about 84% being singletons. Sequenced here: unsorted PBMCs, sampled 0.1 years before starting antiretroviral therapy. The clonotype was recovered from a man between 18 and 35 years old with HIV.

DNA of the CDR3: TGTGCCAGTAGTATGGAGGACGCCACCGGGGAGCTGTTTTTT. This encodes CASSMEDATGELFF. The chain is built from TRBV19 and TRBJ2-2; D is possibly TRBD2 (5 bases). Germline CDR1 and CDR2: LNHDA and SQIVND (reference sequence). V was shortened by 3 bases and J by 4 bases, with 9 bases between the two germline ends. The CDR3 sequence is 14 residues long.